The 25 T cell receptor beta chains listed next were all sequenced from one sample in a study of shared clonotypes between healthy human individuals. Sequenced by immunoSEQ multiplex PCR; TCRdb stores in-frame clones only, minus some. The sample has some 980,000 clones, around 80% seen once. The sample taken for sequencing was memory CD4+ T cells sorted from blood. Documented subset: CD45RA-negative fraction. The receptors were gathered from a man between 18 and 35 years old in good health.

Details on this clone: Within the sample, other DNA sequences also encode this same CDR3. The V gene is TRBV6-1, the J gene TRBJ1-1; D remains ambiguous. V was cut by 0 bases and J by 4 bases, with 6 bases left in between. Germline CDR1 is MNHNS and CDR2 is SASEGT. The CDR3 length is 13 residues. CDR3 sequence: CASSEARATEAFF. The CDR3 DNA is TGTGCCAGCAGTGAAGCGCGGGCCACTGAAGCTTTCTTT.

The table lists this clone with many counts. The chain uses TRBV25-1 and TRBJ2-3, with 9 bases fitting TRBD1. The CDR3 is 16 residues long. Germline CDR1 reads MGHDK; CDR2 reads SYGVNS. V shed 4 bases, J shed 0 bases, and the junction held 5 bases outside the gene matches. CDR3: CASSGAGTGSTDTQYF. CDR3 nucleotide sequence: TGTGCCAGCAGTGGGGCCGGGACAGGGAGCACAGATACGCAGTATTTT.

The V call is TRBV5-1, the J call TRBJ2-1, with D possibly being TRBD1 or TRBD2 (5 bases each). The V gene's germline CDR1 is SGHRS and CDR2 YFSETQ. This CDR3 comprises 15 residues. Trimming shortened V by 6 bases and J by 4 bases, and 17 bases separated the two germline ends. In nucleotides, the CDR3 is TGCGCCAGCAACGTGGGGACCACGTCTTACAATGAGCAGTTCTTC. As protein: CASNVGTTSYNEQFF.

The genes are TRBV30 and TRBJ2-5; D not certain. This CDR3 region has 14 residues. Trimming stripped 7 bases from V and 2 bases from J, with 17 bases between. Germline values: CDR1 GTSNPN, CDR2 SVGIG (reference sequence). In DNA form, the CDR3 reads TGTGCCTCGCTTGAAATCGTGGGGCAAGAGACCCAGTACTTC. Protein sequence: CASLEIVGQETQYF.

Points on this clone: Other nucleotide sequences from this sample produce the same CDR3. This sequence joins TRBV6-5 and TRBJ2-7, with 8 bases identical to TRBD1. CDR1 is MNHEY and CDR2 is SVGAGI in the germline V gene. CDR3 length: 14 amino acids. Losses at the gene ends were 5 bases for V and 5 bases for J; bases not matched to a gene: 8. This CDR3 is CASSRGQGGNEQYF. Here the CDR3 DNA reads TGTGCCAGCAGTCGAGGACAGGGAGGAAACGAGCAGTACTTC.

In its sample, this clone was seen once. This chain uses TRBV6-5 with TRBJ2-1; 13 positions match TRBD2. Germline V lookup: CDR1 MNHEY, CDR2 SVGAGI. The CDR3 sequence is 15 residues long. The J segment lost 9 bases and the V segment lost 6 bases, leaving 8 bases of the junction unmatched. The CDR3 nucleotides are TGTGCCAGCAGCCCGGGACTAGCGGGACAGGGTGAGCAGTTCTTC. It yields the protein CASSPGLAGQGEQFF.

This clone was observed a single time. The rearrangement links TRBV6-5 to TRBJ2-7; 8 bases are shared with TRBD1. The ends lost 8 bases at V and 5 bases at J; junction bases unmatched: 5. This CDR3 comprises 12 residues. Germline CDR1 MNHEY, CDR2 SVGAGI. CDR3 residues: CASSRGPNEQYF. CDR3 DNA sequence: TGTGCCAGCTCCAGGGGGCCCAACGAGCAGTACTTC.

This clone was detected once. The V gene is TRBV27, the J gene TRBJ2-3, with TRBD2 as a possible D gene (5 bases). Germline V gene sequence: CDR1 MNHEY, CDR2 SMNVEV (reference sequence). The CDR3 is made up of 17 amino acids. V dropped 4 bases and J dropped 0 bases, with 17 bases sitting between them. In DNA, the CDR3 is TGTGCCAGCAGTTCCGAGGGAGCGGTCCGTAGCACAGATACGCAGTATTTT. It translates to CASSSEGAVRSTDTQYF.

This clone came up once. The J gene is TRBJ2-3, the V gene TRBV18; no definite D call. The V end lost 3 bases, the J end lost 3 bases, and 7 bases lay between the germline ends. Per germline, CDR1 KGHSH and CDR2 LQKENI. The CDR3 covers 13 residues. CDR3 sequence reads: CASSPTLTDTQYF. The CDR3 nucleotides read TGTGCCAGCTCACCGACTTTAACAGATACGCAGTATTTT.

The rearrangement joins TRBV5-6 to TRBJ1-2; 7 nucleotides agree with TRBD1. Unmatched junction bases numbered 11, after V lost 6 bases and J lost 3 bases. The length of the CDR3 is 15 residues. Germline V gene data show CDR1 as SGHDT and CDR2 as YYEEEE. The CDR3 loop reads CASTRRDSLDYGYTF. Here the CDR3 DNA reads TGTGCCAGCACCCGCCGGGACAGCCTGGACTATGGCTACACCTTC.

The chain is built from TRBV19 and TRBJ2-7; D is uncertain. Germline loops: CDR1 LNHDA, CDR2 SQIVND (reference sequence). There are 14 residues in the CDR3. Trimming took off 3 bases at V and 2 bases at J, with 11 bases between the two ends. The CDR3 DNA reads TGTGCCAGTAGTATTTACGACACAGCCTACGAGCAGTACTTC. It is translated as CASSIYDTAYEQYF.

This clone was recorded a few times. This sequence joins TRBV5-6 and TRBJ1-5; 7 nucleotides agree with TRBD1. Germline loops: CDR1 SGHDT, CDR2 YYEEEE. J was trimmed by 3 bases and V by 4 bases; bases with no gene match: 4. CDR3 length: 14 residues. Written as DNA, the CDR3 is TGTGCCAGCAGCCCTACAGGGGTCAATCAGCCCCAGCATTTT. Translation gives CASSPTGVNQPQHF.

This chain connects TRBV4-1 to TRBJ2-1, with 10 bases fitting TRBD2. This CDR3 is built from 17 residues. V gave up 0 bases and J gave up 3 bases; unmatched junction bases: 5. Germline values: CDR1 MGHRA, CDR2 YSYEKL. The CDR3 spells CASSQEKRGGLYNEQFF. The CDR3 region has the DNA TGCGCCAGCAGCCAAGAGAAGCGGGGGGGCCTCTACAATGAGCAGTTCTTC.

This rearrangement joins TRBV19 to TRBJ2-1, with TRBD1 identical over 9 bases. From germline, CDR1 is LNHDA and CDR2 SQIVND (reference sequence). V lost 10 bases, J lost 3 bases, and 10 bases stayed unmatched. CDR3 size: 15 residues. The CDR3 spells CATSTGGAHYNEQFF. DNA of the CDR3: TGTGCCACTTCAACAGGGGGCGCCCACTACAATGAGCAGTTCTTC.

This sequence joins TRBV2 and TRBJ1-5; 8 bases are shared with TRBD1. The V segment lost 2 bases and the J segment 0 bases; nucleotides outside the gene matches: 12. The CDR3 length is 19 residues. The germline CDR1 and CDR2 sequences are SNHLY and FYNNEI. CDR3 nucleotides: TGTGCCAGCAGTGAAAGGATACCGGGACAGGTTAATAGCAATCAGCCCCAGCATTTT. Translating gives CASSERIPGQVNSNQPQHF.

CDR3 bases: TGTGCCACCAGCAGAGATAGCGGGCAGGGGCGGTCTGGGGCCAACGTCCTGACTTTC. Translation gives CATSRDSGQGRSGANVLTF. V usage is TRBV15 and J usage is TRBJ2-6; possibly TRBD2 for D (7 bases). The CDR3 runs to 19 residues. Trimming took off 0 bases at V and 1 base at J, with 16 bases between the two ends. Germline CDR1 LNHNV, CDR2 YYDKDF (reference sequence).

The J gene is TRBJ2-3, the V gene TRBV5-1; 11 positions agree with TRBD1. With V trimmed by 0 bases and J by 4 bases, 13 bases remained unmatched. Germline-derived CDR1 and CDR2 are SGHRS and YFSETQ. The CDR3 is 19 amino acids. The DNA of the CDR3 is TGCGCCAGCAGCTTGGTGGATCCCGGACAGGGGGCTTTCCCAGATACGCAGTATTTT. As protein: CASSLVDPGQGAFPDTQYF.

This clone was detected only a few times. The DNA of the CDR3 is TGTGCCAGCTCACCTGTCTTTACCCCCGGGACTAGCGTAAACAATGAGCAGTTCTTC. Protein product: CASSPVFTPGTSVNNEQFF. The chain couples TRBV18 to TRBJ2-1; 10 positions agree with TRBD2. Trimming removed 3 bases from V and 5 bases from J; junction bases left unmatched: 16. Per germline, CDR1 KGHSH and CDR2 LQKENI. The CDR3 totals 19 residues.

The V call is TRBV7-2, the J call TRBJ2-4; D remains ambiguous. Trimming cost V 5 bases and J 1 base, with 9 bases left between them. CDR3 length: 14 amino acids. Germline values: CDR1 SGHTA, CDR2 FQGNSA. CDR3 in amino acids: CASSITGAKNIQYF. Here the CDR3 DNA reads TGTGCCAGCAGCATAACTGGGGCCAAAAACATTCAGTACTTC.

The chain combines TRBV6-1 with TRBJ1-2; D is possibly TRBD1 (5 bases). Trimming cost V 7 bases and J 4 bases, with 16 bases left between them. From germline, CDR1 is MNHNS and CDR2 SASEGT. This CDR3 spans 14 amino acids. The CDR3 reads CASTRDPQGYGYTF. The CDR3 bases are TGTGCCAGCACCCGGGACCCCCAGGGCTATGGCTACACCTTC.

In its sample, this clone was seen many times. The CDR3 nucleotides read TGTGCCAGCAGAGCAGACGGAGACTACTATGGCTACACCTTC. Translation gives CASRADGDYYGYTF. The chain combines TRBV2 with TRBJ1-2, with D unresolved. CDR1 and CDR2 (germline): SNHLY, FYNNEI. This CDR3 spans 14 amino acids. The V and J ends lost 6 bases and 3 bases respectively, with 14 bases between them.

Only a few counts were recorded for this clone. The chain links TRBV7-3 to TRBJ1-2; a possible D gene is TRBD1 (5 bases). Trimming took 5 bases from V and 7 from J, leaving 17 bases between them. CDR3 length: 14 residues. Germline CDR1 SGHTA, CDR2 FQGTGA. CDR3 sequence reads: CASSPTGPSAGYTF. CDR3 in DNA: TGTGCCAGCAGCCCCACGGGACCCTCGGCTGGCTACACCTTC.

The rearrangement links TRBV7-9 to TRBJ2-7, with D perhaps matching TRBD1 (5 bases). The CDR3 length is 15 residues. The germline V and J ends were trimmed by 5 bases and 0 bases, with 14 bases remaining between them. CDR1 is SEHNR, CDR2 FQNEAQ, per germline (reference sequence). This chain's CDR3 is CASSPGHVSSYEQYF. DNA for the CDR3: TGTGCCAGCAGCCCTGGACATGTGAGCTCCTACGAGCAGTACTTC.

This clone was seen just once. This chain uses TRBV9 with TRBJ2-3; weak D call: TRBD1 (5 bases). CDR1 is SGDLS and CDR2 is YYNGEE in the germline V gene. The CDR3 contains 15 residues. Trimming took off 0 bases at V and 4 bases at J, with 12 bases between the two ends. The CDR3 loop is CASSVEQGGADTQYF. The CDR3 region has the DNA TGTGCCAGCAGCGTAGAGCAGGGTGGCGCAGATACGCAGTATTTT.

The rearrangement uses TRBV19 and TRBJ2-3; no reliable D call. CDR3 length equals 15 residues. Germline lookup yields CDR1 LNHDA and CDR2 SQIVND (reference sequence). The germline V and J ends were trimmed by 5 bases and 1 base, with 13 bases remaining between them. CDR3 DNA: TGTGCCAGTAGTGTGTCCGGTGGGGGCACAGATACGCAGTATTTT. As protein: CASSVSGGGTDTQYF.